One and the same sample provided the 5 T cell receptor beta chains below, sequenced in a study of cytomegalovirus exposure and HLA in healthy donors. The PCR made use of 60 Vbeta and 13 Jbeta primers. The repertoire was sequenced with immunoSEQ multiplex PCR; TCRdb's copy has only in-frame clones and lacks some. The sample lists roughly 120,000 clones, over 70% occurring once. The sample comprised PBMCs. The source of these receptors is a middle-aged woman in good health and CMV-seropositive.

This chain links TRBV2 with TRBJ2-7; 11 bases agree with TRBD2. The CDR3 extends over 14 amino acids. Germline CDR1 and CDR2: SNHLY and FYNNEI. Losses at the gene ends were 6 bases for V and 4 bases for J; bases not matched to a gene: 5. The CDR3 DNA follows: TGTGCCAGCAGGGATACTAGCGGGAGTTACGAGCAGTACTTC. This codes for CASRDTSGSYEQYF.

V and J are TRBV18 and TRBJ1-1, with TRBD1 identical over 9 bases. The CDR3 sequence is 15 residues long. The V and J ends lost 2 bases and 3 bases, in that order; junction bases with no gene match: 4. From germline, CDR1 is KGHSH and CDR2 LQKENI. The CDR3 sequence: CASSPRGQGDTEAFF. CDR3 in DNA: TGTGCCAGCTCACCAAGGGGACAGGGTGACACTGAAGCTTTCTTT.

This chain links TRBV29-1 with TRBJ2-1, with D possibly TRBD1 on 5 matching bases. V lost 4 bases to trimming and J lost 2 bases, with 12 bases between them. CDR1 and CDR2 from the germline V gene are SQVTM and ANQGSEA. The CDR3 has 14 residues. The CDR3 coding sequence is TGCAGCGTTGTGGGCCGGACAACCTACAATGAGCAGTTCTTC. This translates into CSVVGRTTYNEQFF.

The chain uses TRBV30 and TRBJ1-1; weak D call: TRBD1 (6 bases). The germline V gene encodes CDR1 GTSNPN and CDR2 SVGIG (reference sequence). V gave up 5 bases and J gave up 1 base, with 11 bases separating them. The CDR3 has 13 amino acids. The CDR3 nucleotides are TGTGCCTGGGTAGACAGGACGAACACTGAAGCTTTCTTT. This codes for CAWVDRTNTEAFF.

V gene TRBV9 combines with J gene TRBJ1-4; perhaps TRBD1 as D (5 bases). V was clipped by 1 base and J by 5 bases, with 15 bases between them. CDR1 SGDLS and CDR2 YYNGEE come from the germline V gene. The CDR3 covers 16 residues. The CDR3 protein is CASSVSSQDQNEKLFF. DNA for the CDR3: TGTGCCAGCAGCGTATCGTCACAGGACCAGAATGAAAAACTGTTTTTT.